This T cell receptor beta chain appears in the sequencing data of a study of blood T cell repertoires in COVID-19. The ends were cut back, 4 bases at V and 3 bases at J, with 10 bases in the middle. This CDR3 region has 14 residues. CDR1 and CDR2 (germline): SNHLY, FYNNEI. Method: immunoSEQ multiplex PCR; TCRdb's copy keeps in-frame clones and lacks some. Among roughly 400,000 clones listed, 75% to 90% were seen once. This study enrolled people aged about 18 to 90 from around 26 US geographic areas. Assignments of participants to cohorts depended upon their own reported clinical history. Recovered status in Cohort 3 required two negative PCRs, clearance, or symptom resolution.

This TCR was recovered from a man aged 30 to 45 who had recovered from COVID-19. V gene TRBV2 combines with J gene TRBJ1-5; no reliable D call. Specimen: PBMCs or T cells enriched from blood (not recorded which). In DNA form, the CDR3 reads TGTGCCAGCAGTGTGGGTCAGGTCAATCAGCCCCAGCATTTT. It translates to CASSVGQVNQPQHF.